Each of the 24 T cell receptor beta chains below was sequenced from the same sample in a study of glioma-infiltrating T cells (dated by TCRdb to about 2016). Sequencing used an Illumina MiSeq. The iRepertoire nested amplicon-rescue multiplex PCR (arm-PCR) platform was used to amplify TCR alpha and beta CDR3 regions from RNA. TCRdb trimmed public reads at Q25 via fastp, called clones via MiXCR and kept in-frame beta chains. Every entry covers one CDR3 protein and lists the most common genes and DNA from its rows. This sample comprises 100,000 to 150,000 distinct CDR3 sequences, 20% to 25% of them detected only once. The leading ten clones occupy 15% of the sample. Source material: glioma tissue, nonneoplastic brain tissue, or PBMCs (not recorded which). Receptor source: a human donor with low-grade glioma or glioblastoma, undergoing nonglioma brain surgery, or in good health (not recorded which).

Concerning this clonotype itself: A read error may account for a junction end that differs from germline. V gene TRBV7-9 combines with J gene TRBJ2-5; TRBD1 agrees at 8 bases. The V gene's germline CDR1 is SEHNR and CDR2 FQNEAQ (reference sequence). This CDR3 region has 15 residues. As DNA, the CDR3 is TGTGACAGCAGCCAACAGGGGGTAGTTCCAGAGACCCAGTACTTC. This gives the protein CDSSQQGVVPETQYF.

Details on this clonotype: This may be a read error, as it is one base from a much larger clone. The V call is TRBV6-1, the J call TRBJ2-7; no clear D. The CDR3 totals 14 residues. The germline V gene has CDR1 MNHNS and CDR2 SASEGT. Here the CDR3 reads CTSSEIRRPSEQYF. CDR3 DNA sequence: TGTACCAGCAGTGAGATAAGGCGGCCCAGCGAGCAGTACTTC.

A remark on this clonotype: Here the CDR3 omits its conserved ending phenylalanine or tryptophan, so a read error is the likely source. The gene calls are TRBV7-9 and TRBJ2-1, with unresolved D. Germline V gene data show CDR1 as SEHNR and CDR2 as FQNEAQ (reference sequence). With 5 bases removed from V and 11 bases from J, the gap between germline ends came to 13 bases. CDR3 size: 12 residues. Written as DNA, the CDR3 is TGTGCCAGCAGCCCGTACCCCGATAAGCAGTTCCTC. Translated: CASSPYPDKQFL.

This clonotype was seen many times. A read error may be the cause here, since a much bigger clone is one base away. The chain links TRBV27 to TRBJ2-7; 7 bases map to TRBD1. CDR1 is MNHEY, CDR2 SMNVEV, per germline (reference sequence). The CDR3 is 12 residues long. CDR3 sequence: CTSRDSSYEQYF. CDR3 nucleotides: TGTACCAGCAGGGACAGCTCCTACGAGCAGTACTTC.

This clonotype came up many times. The V call is TRBV6-1, the J call TRBJ2-5; 7 bases fit TRBD2. This CDR3 is built from 15 residues. Germline-derived CDR1 and CDR2 are MNHNS and SASEGT. The junction had 11 bases not matched to a gene; V was cut back by 5 bases and J by 5 bases. Here the CDR3 DNA reads TGTGCCAGCAGTTATCTTGGCGGGAGATGGGAGACCCAGTACTTC. Translated: CASSYLGGRWETQYF.

Turning to this clonotype: Mismatch with germline at one junction end may stem from a read error. The chain has TRBV4-3 and TRBJ2-7, with 11 bases matching TRBD2. This CDR3 spans 13 amino acids. Germline values: CDR1 LGHNA, CDR2 YSLEER. CDR3 bases: TGCGCCAGCAACCAAGGACTAGCGGGCCTAAAGTACTTC. As protein: CASNQGLAGLKYF.

This clonotype was seen ten or more times. The chain recombines TRBV7-2 with TRBJ2-1; D is ambiguous. The CDR3 length is 15 residues. Looked up from germline, CDR1 is SGHTA and CDR2 is FQGNSA. With 1 base removed from V and 1 base from J, the gap between germline ends came to 8 bases. The CDR3 DNA sequence: TGTGCCAGCAGCTTAGAGTGGGTTTCCTACAATGAGCAGTTCTTC. Its protein product is CASSLEWVSYNEQFF.

This rearrangement joins TRBV2 to TRBJ1-2, with D maybe TRBD1 (6 bases). Germline-derived CDR1 and CDR2 are SNHLY and FYNNEI. The CDR3 consists of 15 residues. The V end lost 1 base, the J end lost 5 bases, and 14 bases lay between the germline ends. CDR3 nucleotides: TGTGCCAGCAGTGAAGAAATGGACAGTCTGTATGGCTACACCTTC. Protein product: CASSEEMDSLYGYTF. The whole variable domain, remainder taken from reference TRBV2 and TRBJ1-2, is EPEVTQTPSHQVTQMGQEVILRCVPISNHLYFYWYRQILGQKVEFLVSFYNNEISEKSEIFDDQFSVERPDGSNFTLKIRSTKLEDSAMYFCASSEEMDSLYGYTFGSGTRLTVV.

Of note for this clonotype: A single base separates this from a much larger clone, so it may be a read error. In this CDR3 the conserved last residue, phenylalanine or tryptophan, is missing, so a read error is likely. This chain uses TRBV4-2 with TRBJ2-7; D is uncertain. The CDR3 loop spans 13 amino acids. V was cut by 4 bases and J by 0 bases, with 7 bases left in between. Germline assignment: CDR1 LGHNA and CDR2 YNFKEQ. CDR3 in DNA: TGTGCCAGCAGCCGAAGGGACTCCTACGAGCAGTACATC. As protein: CASSRRDSYEQYI.

The CDR3 bases are TGTGCCAGCAGCCAGCCGGAGGACTACGAGCAGTACTTC. Translating it yields CASSQPEDYEQYF. The chain has TRBV7-9 and TRBJ2-7, with D tentatively TRBD2 (5 bases). The V end was cut by 5 bases, the J end by 3 bases, with 11 bases between. CDR3 length: 13 residues. CDR1 is SEHNR and CDR2 is FQNEAQ in the germline V gene (reference sequence). The full variable domain, with the rest looked up from reference TRBV7-9 and TRBJ2-7, is DTGVSQNPRHKITKRGQNVTFRCDPISEHNRLYWYRQTLGQGPEFLTYFQNEAQLEKSRLLSDRFSAERPKGSFSTLEIQRTEQGDSAMYLCASSQPEDYEQYFGPGTRLTVT.

A remark on this clonotype: A read error is possible here, since a much larger clone lies one base away. V gene TRBV14 combines with J gene TRBJ2-1; 14 nucleotides agree with TRBD2. Germline V gene sequence: CDR1 SGHDN, CDR2 FVKESK. The CDR3 sequence is 16 residues long. The CDR3 loop reads CASSSGTSGSYSEQFF. In DNA, the CDR3 is TGTGCCAGCAGCTCAGGGACTAGCGGGAGTTACAGTGAGCAGTTCTTC.

As concerns this clonotype: A much larger clone sits a single nucleotide away, making a read error possible. The chain links TRBV20-1 to TRBJ2-3, with 10 bases fitting TRBD2. V was pared by 5 bases and J by 2 bases, with 4 bases of the junction left unmatched. The CDR3 length is 14 residues. The germline V gene has CDR1 DFQATT and CDR2 SNEGSKA (reference sequence). CDR3: CSAPAGGVTDTQYF. The CDR3 region has the DNA TGCAGTGCTCCAGCGGGAGGGGTCACAGATACGCAGTATTTT.

This sequence joins TRBV7-2 and TRBJ2-3; 14 bases line up with TRBD2. This CDR3 is built from 16 residues. CDR1 and CDR2 from the germline V gene are SGHTA and FQGNSA. V shed 5 bases, J shed 6 bases, and the junction held 7 bases outside the gene matches. The CDR3 region is CASSPRLAGGGDTQYF. In DNA form, the CDR3 reads TGTGCCAGCAGCCCCAGACTAGCGGGAGGGGGGGATACGCAGTATTTT.

This clonotype appeared once. At one of its ends the junction is not consistent with the germline gene, which may arise from a read error. The chain carries TRBV7-9 and TRBJ2-3; 13 bases are a match to TRBD2. This CDR3 spans 18 amino acids. Looked up from germline, CDR1 is SEHNR and CDR2 is FQNEAQ (reference sequence). The CDR3 DNA reads as TGTGCCAGCAGCCCGGGACTAGCGGGGTCCCTGAGCACATATACGCAGTATTTT. It specifies CASSPGLAGSLSTYTQYF.

The chain recombines TRBV19 with TRBJ1-5; 10 bases map to TRBD1. CDR1 is LNHDA and CDR2 is SQIVND in the germline V gene (reference sequence). This CDR3 comprises 19 residues. V shed 4 bases, J shed 0 bases, and the junction held 12 bases outside the gene matches. CDR3 loop: CASSSPPGQGMSSNQPQHF. The CDR3 nucleotides are TGTGCCAGTAGTAGTCCCCCGGGACAGGGGATGTCTAGCAATCAGCCCCAGCATTTT.

The table lists this clonotype with a few counts. A clone one base away is much larger, so this may be a read error. The chain employs TRBV6-1 and TRBJ2-1; D call uncertain. CDR3 size: 17 residues. Germline V gene sequence: CDR1 MNHNS, CDR2 SASEGT. The CDR3 is CASSSTRLLFDNNEQLF. DNA for the CDR3: TGTGCCAGCAGTTCCACCAGACTCCTGTTCGATAACAATGAGCAGCTCTTC.

This clonotype was detected ten times or more. The chain uses TRBV18 and TRBJ2-4; 7 bases match TRBD2. The CDR3 covers 15 residues. V gave up 3 bases and J gave up 7 bases; unmatched junction bases: 9. Germline V gene lookup returns CDR1 KGHSH and CDR2 LQKENI. The CDR3 sequence: CASSPLGVRENIQYF. DNA for the CDR3: TGTGCCAGCTCACCTTTGGGAGTGCGGGAGAACATTCAGTACTTC.

This clonotype was seen at least ten times. Here the CDR3 DNA reads TGTGCCAGCAGTGGCAAGGGCAATCAGCCCCAGCATTTT. It codes for CASSGKGNQPQHF. This chain links TRBV2 with TRBJ1-5; no clear D. The CDR3 covers 13 residues. Trimming took 4 bases from V and 2 from J, leaving 6 bases between them. The V gene's germline CDR1 is SNHLY and CDR2 FYNNEI.

This clonotype was recorded at least ten times. The chain has TRBV7-6 and TRBJ2-1, with 7 bases matching TRBD2. CDR3 size: 17 residues. The V gene's germline CDR1 is SGHVS and CDR2 FNYEAQ. V lost 2 bases to trimming and J lost 4 bases; unmatched junction nucleotides: 11. DNA for the CDR3: TGTGCCAGCAGCTTACCCGCCGGAAGCGGGACTTACAATGAGCAGTTCTTC. Encoded protein: CASSLPAGSGTYNEQFF.

A note on this clonotype: The CDR3 carries no conserved terminal phenylalanine or tryptophan, so it likely arises from a read error. The chain recombines TRBV19 with TRBJ1-1; D not resolved. V dropped 4 bases and J dropped 4 bases, with 16 bases sitting between them. Germline CDR1 and CDR2: LNHDA and SQIVND (reference sequence). The CDR3 contains 15 residues. The chain's CDR3 is CASSTLGWGGTEAFS. The DNA of the CDR3 is TGTGCCAGTAGTACGCTTGGGTGGGGTGGCACTGAAGCTTTCTCT.

This clonotype was picked up many times. The V gene is TRBV7-2, the J gene TRBJ2-1; D is undetermined. Germline CDR1 SGHTA, CDR2 FQGNSA. This CDR3 spans 14 amino acids. V was clipped by 1 base and J by 5 bases, with 9 bases between them. CDR3 sequence reads: CASSLDRRNNEQFF. In DNA, the CDR3 is TGTGCCAGCAGCTTAGATCGGCGAAACAATGAGCAGTTCTTC.

This clonotype has ten or more counts. The chain joins TRBV7-9 to TRBJ2-2; perhaps TRBD2 as D (5 bases). V lost 4 bases and J 1 base, leaving 10 bases between the germline ends. The CDR3 has 15 residues. Germline V gene data show CDR1 as SEHNR and CDR2 as FQNEAQ (reference sequence). CDR3 in DNA: TGTGCCAGCAGCTATTTAAGCGGGAACACCGGGGAGCTGTTTTTT. Its protein product is CASSYLSGNTGELFF.

This clonotype was observed many times. The V call is TRBV11-1, the J call TRBJ2-1; D perhaps matches TRBD2 (6 bases). V was trimmed by 2 bases and J by 8 bases, leaving 13 bases between them. The CDR3 contains 14 residues. The germline gives CDR1 SGHAT, CDR2 FQDESV (reference sequence). The CDR3 protein is CASSLPGVAHEQFF. The CDR3 DNA reads as TGTGCCAGCAGCTTACCGGGAGTCGCCCATGAGCAGTTCTTC.

As regards this clonotype: The CDR3 does not close with the conserved phenylalanine or tryptophan, likely indicating a read error. The genes are TRBV19 and TRBJ2-1; the D gene is possibly TRBD1 (6 bases). The ends were cut back, 6 bases at V and 9 bases at J, with 18 bases in the middle. Germline CDR1 reads LNHDA; CDR2 reads SQIVND (reference sequence). The CDR3 is 14 residues long. The CDR3 DNA reads as TGTGCCAGTAGCCATCTCGGACAGTCTCCTGAGCAGTTCATC. This gives the protein CASSHLGQSPEQFI.